This T cell receptor beta chain comes out of a study of cytomegalovirus exposure and HLA in healthy donors. General observations from the study: In a later analysis, compared with equally common non-associated chains, HLA-associated beta chains were more expanded. DRB1 showed the most TCR associations and HLA-C the fewest in a later analysis, as rates varied by HLA locus. According to a later analysis, most TCR beta chains associated with CMV appeared HLA-restricted.

This clone came up a few times. Antigen specificity is unknown. The germline V gene encodes CDR1 MNHEY and CDR2 SVGAGI. The length of the CDR3 is 14 residues. With 60 Vbeta and 13 Jbeta primers, the PCR was carried out. As originally analysed: In a later analysis, around 10 million of 75 million to 90 million unique beta chains occurred in at least two donors. Assay: immunoSEQ multiplex PCR; the TCRdb copy retains only in-frame clones and omits some. The V and J calls and clone size were taken over from that table, and D and trimming were inferred from the DNA. The table has around 170,000 clones, 65% to 85% seen once.

The V and J genes are TRBV6-5 and TRBJ2-5; 7 bases are a match to TRBD2. The J call may be incorrect, as the DNA end agrees better with TRBJ2-7. Sequences were obtained from PBMCs. This TCR was recovered from a girl aged 10-17 years in good health and CMV-seropositive. CDR3 loop: CASSYSGGISEQYF. CDR3 nucleotide sequence: TGTGCCAGCAGTTACTCCGGGGGGATTAGCGAGCAGTACTTC.